This TCR beta chain emerged from a study of T cell repertoires in cytomegalovirus infection. Findings and caveats of the study: Dominating the ex vivo response were TCR beta clonotypes that were CMV-specific and HLA-C-restricted. Summed frequency of public TCR beta families distinguished CMV carriers with the relevant HLA.

J lost 8 bases, V lost 3 bases, and 7 bases had no gene match. The CDR3 contains 14 residues. Regarding this clonotype: Its specificity is unknown.

TCRdb itself ran the reads through MiXCR, one entry per CDR3 protein. The sample includes around 200,000 distinct CDR3 sequences, roughly 34% seen only once; the top ten take about 60%. The clonotype originates from a human donor in good health (CMV status not recorded). Some clones in this sample may be carry-over from other donors' samples. This sequence joins TRBV12-3 or TRBV12-4 and TRBJ1-2, with 9 bases identical to TRBD1. The sample was CD8+ T cells from cultured PBMCs, taken from culture after CMV antigen stimulation. CDR3 nucleotides: TGTGCCAGCAGTTTTCCCGGGACAGGGAGCGGCTACACCTTC. Amino acids: CASSFPGTGSGYTF.